These 8 T cell receptor beta chains were sequenced from one sample in a study of somatic mutations in cytotoxic T cells in rheumatoid arthritis. Only in-frame clones appear in the TCRdb table, and some are missing; sequencing was by immunoSEQ multiplex PCR. Among 15,000 to 20,000 clones listed, roughly 80% were seen once. The sample taken for sequencing was CD8+ T cells sorted from blood. Source of these receptors: a woman between 45 and 65 years old in good health.

The chain combines TRBV7-9 with TRBJ2-1, with TRBD1 matching 9 bases. CDR3 length equals 14 residues. The V segment lost 2 bases and the J segment 9 bases; nucleotides outside the gene matches: 5. The germline V gene has CDR1 SEHNR and CDR2 FQNEAQ (reference sequence). CDR3: CASSLSGQGGEQFF. DNA for the CDR3: TGTGCCAGCAGCTTATCGGGACAGGGAGGTGAGCAGTTCTTC. Using reference TRBV7-9 and TRBJ2-1 for the parts outside the CDR3, the full variable domain is DTGVSQNPRHKITKRGQNVTFRCDPISEHNRLYWYRQTLGQGPEFLTYFQNEAQLEKSRLLSDRFSAERPKGSFSTLEIQRTEQGDSAMYLCASSLSGQGGEQFFGPGTRLTVL.

The V and J genes are TRBV9 and TRBJ2-7; TRBD1 agrees at 8 bases. The CDR3 is made up of 16 amino acids. V was pared by 0 bases and J by 1 base, with 6 bases of the junction left unmatched. Germline V gene lookup returns CDR1 SGDLS and CDR2 YYNGEE. CDR3 loop: CASSVATGQDSYEQYF. The CDR3 nucleotides are TGTGCCAGCAGCGTAGCTACGGGACAGGATTCCTACGAGCAGTACTTC.

The chain carries TRBV7-9 and TRBJ1-4; 10 bases agree with TRBD1. V shed 5 bases, J shed 8 bases, and the junction held 11 bases outside the gene matches. Per germline, CDR1 SEHNR and CDR2 FQNEAQ (reference sequence). This CDR3 is 16 amino acids long. The CDR3 bases are TGTGCCAGCAGCCCCCCGACAGGGGGCAAGGGCGAAAAACTGTTTTTT. Residues: CASSPPTGGKGEKLFF.

The chain couples TRBV11-3 to TRBJ2-2; D not resolved. The CDR3 runs to 12 residues. Germline CDR1 is SGHNT and CDR2 is YENEEA. Trimming pared 1 base from V and 6 bases from J, leaving 3 bases between. The CDR3 sequence is CASSLGAGELFF. As DNA, the CDR3 is TGTGCCAGCAGCTTAGGTGCCGGGGAGCTGTTTTTT.

This clone was picked up one time. This chain uses TRBV5-6 with TRBJ2-7; TRBD2 matches 9 bases. The J segment lost 3 bases and the V segment lost 0 bases, leaving 1 base of the junction unmatched. Germline V lookup: CDR1 SGHDT, CDR2 YYEEEE. CDR3 length equals 14 residues. In nucleotides, the CDR3 is TGTGCCAGCAGCTTGGTGACTAGCGGCTACGAGCAGTACTTC. This gives the protein CASSLVTSGYEQYF.

The CDR3 nucleotides are TGTGCCAGCAGTTTCGGCAGAACGTTTTTCGACTATGGCTACACCTTC. Amino acids: CASSFGRTFFDYGYTF. This chain joins TRBV28 and TRBJ1-2; no clear D. The CDR3 extends over 16 amino acids. V lost 3 bases, J lost 3 bases, and 17 bases lay in between. CDR1 MDHEN and CDR2 SYDVKM come from the germline V gene.

This clone was detected only once. The V gene is TRBV27, the J gene TRBJ2-7, with D perhaps TRBD2 (5 bases). Germline CDR1 and CDR2: MNHEY and SMNVEV (reference sequence). V lost 5 bases, J lost 0 bases, and 11 bases lay in between. The CDR3 runs 14 residues. CDR3 residues: CASSTHGVSYEQYF. The CDR3 region has the DNA TGTGCCAGCAGTACCCACGGGGTCTCCTACGAGCAGTACTTC.

This rearrangement joins TRBV2 to TRBJ2-7, with a weak D call TRBD2 (5 bases). Germline CDR1 and CDR2: SNHLY and FYNNEI. This CDR3 has 14 residues. Trimming took 6 bases from V and 3 from J, leaving 15 bases between them. CDR3 protein: CASRGEGRIYEQYF. In DNA, the CDR3 is TGTGCCAGCAGGGGAGAGGGCAGGATCTACGAGCAGTACTTC.